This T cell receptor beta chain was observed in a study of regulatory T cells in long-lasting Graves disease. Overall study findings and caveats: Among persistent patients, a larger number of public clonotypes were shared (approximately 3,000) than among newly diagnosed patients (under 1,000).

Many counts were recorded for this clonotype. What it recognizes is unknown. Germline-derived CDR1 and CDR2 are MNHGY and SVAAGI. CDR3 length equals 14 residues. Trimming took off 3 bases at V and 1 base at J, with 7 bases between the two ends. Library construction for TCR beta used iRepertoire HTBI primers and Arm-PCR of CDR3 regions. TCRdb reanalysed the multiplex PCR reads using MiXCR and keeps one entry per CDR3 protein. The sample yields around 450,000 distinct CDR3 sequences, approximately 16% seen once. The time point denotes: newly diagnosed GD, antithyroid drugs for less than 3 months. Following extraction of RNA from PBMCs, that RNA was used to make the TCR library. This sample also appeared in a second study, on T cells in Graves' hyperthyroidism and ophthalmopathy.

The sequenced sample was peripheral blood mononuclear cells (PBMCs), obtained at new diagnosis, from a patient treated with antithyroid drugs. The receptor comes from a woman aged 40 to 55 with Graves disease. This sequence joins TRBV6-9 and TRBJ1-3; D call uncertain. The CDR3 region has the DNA TGTGCCAGCAGTTACGAAGTTTCTGGAAACACCATATATTTT. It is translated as CASSYEVSGNTIYF.